This note documents a single T cell receptor (beta chain) sequence. V was shortened by 6 bases and J by 0 bases, with 18 bases between the two germline ends. The CDR3 consists of 18 residues. CDR1 is MNHNS and CDR2 is SASEGT in the germline V gene. The data were obtained in a study of CD8 T cells in Susac syndrome. RNA totalling roughly 0.45 to 1 ug underwent reverse transcription with random hexamers. A single record per CDR3 protein comes from TCRdb applying MiXCR to the immunoSEQ multiplex PCR reads. The repertoire consists of 150,000 or so distinct CDR3 sequences, with around 94% occurring once and the leading ten covering 0.09% to 0.1%. The patients who served as multiple sclerosis controls were treatment-naive and had stable or active relapsing-remitting disease that fulfilled the revised McDonald criteria.

The rearrangement uses TRBV6-1 and TRBJ2-6, with D perhaps TRBD1 or TRBD2 (7 bases each). Sequencing input: CD4+ T cells from PBMCs. The origin of this receptor is a human donor with multiple sclerosis. In nucleotides, the CDR3 is TGTGCCAGCAGCCCCAGGGGGGGAGCTCCCTCTGGGGCCAACGTCCTGACTTTC. As protein: CASSPRGGAPSGANVLTF.